This entry is about one TCR beta chain. The antigen is not known. This PCR relied on a set of 60 Vbeta primers and 13 Jbeta primers. The method was immunoSEQ multiplex PCR; TCRdb's version includes in-frame clones alone and lacks a portion of them. The table records under 70,000 clones, roughly 65% of them present only once. The CDR3 sequence is 14 residues long. The V gene lost 4 bases and the J gene lost 7 bases, with 11 bases spanning the gap. Germline V gene sequence: CDR1 MNHNS, CDR2 SASEGT. The sample belongs to a study of cytomegalovirus exposure and HLA in healthy donors. Study results and caveats: The likely explanation for a cluster of highly shared sequence variants was sequencing artifact.

This chain connects TRBV6-1 to TRBJ1-6; D may be TRBD1 (5 bases). The sequencing input was PBMCs. The sequence derives from a woman in her twenties or thirties in good health and CMV-seronegative. The CDR3 loop is CASSATGANSPLHF. The CDR3 coding sequence is TGTGCCAGCAGTGCTACAGGAGCAAATTCACCCCTCCACTTT.